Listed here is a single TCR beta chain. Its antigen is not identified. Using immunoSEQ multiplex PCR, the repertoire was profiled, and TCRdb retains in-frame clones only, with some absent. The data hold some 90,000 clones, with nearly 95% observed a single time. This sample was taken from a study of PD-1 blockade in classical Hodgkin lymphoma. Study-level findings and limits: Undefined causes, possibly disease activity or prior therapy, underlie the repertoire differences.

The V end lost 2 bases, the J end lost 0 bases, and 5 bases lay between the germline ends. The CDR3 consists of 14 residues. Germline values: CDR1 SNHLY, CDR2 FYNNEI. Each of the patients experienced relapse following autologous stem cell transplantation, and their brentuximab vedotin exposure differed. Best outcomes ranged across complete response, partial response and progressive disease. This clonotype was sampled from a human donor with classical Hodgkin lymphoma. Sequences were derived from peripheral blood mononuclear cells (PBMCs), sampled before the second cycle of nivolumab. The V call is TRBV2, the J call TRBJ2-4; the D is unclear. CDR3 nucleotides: TGTGCCAGCAGTGAACGGTTAGCCAAAAACATTCAGTACTTC. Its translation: CASSERLAKNIQYF. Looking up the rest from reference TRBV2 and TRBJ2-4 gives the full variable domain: EPEVTQTPSHQVTQMGQEVILRCVPISNHLYFYWYRQILGQKVEFLVSFYNNEISEKSEIFDDQFSVERPDGSNFTLKIRSTKLEDSAMYFCASSERLAKNIQYFGAGTRLSVL.